This T cell receptor beta chain was captured in a study of beta chain features in type 1 diabetes (dated by TCRdb to between 2017 and 2018). As for the study more broadly: Mean age, gender distribution, total cell number and subset yield did not differ between patients and healthy donors. Across all samples, approximately 98,000,000 sorted cells were examined, and cell number per subset correlated strongly with RNA yield. The study compared TCRB repertoires of sorted circulating CD4+ T cell subsets between recently diagnosed type 1 diabetes patients and matched healthy donors. Whereas all 30 or so donors provided naive and central memory subsets, regulatory and stem cell-like memory subsets were isolated from just 8 patients and roughly 8 healthy donors.

The High Capacity cDNA Reverse Transcription Kit was used to reverse transcribe all of the isolated RNA, meaning that expressed TCRB transcripts were what got sequenced. Naive, central memory and regulatory T cell samples underwent deep immunoSEQ sequencing, averaging around 4 million total reads per sample. Sorted cells were lysed in RLT buffer and RNA was extracted with DNase-treated RNeasy Micro or Mini kits, depending on cell number. Each cell subset was processed separately to prevent cross-contamination, with patient and healthy donor samples processed together. Using the immunoSEQ multiplex PCR, TCRB sequences were amplified from cDNA into 87-bp fragments spanning the CDR3 region. Sequencing of the amplicons was done on the Illumina HiSeq platform. The source study handled its data this way. Synthetic template baselines were used to correct PCR bias computationally, reads within Hamming distance 2 were collapsed together, and singletons that could not be merged were discarded. Reads were aligned against IMGT so that V, D and J genes, CDR3 length and insertions or deletions at six rearrangement sites could be assigned. Within each subset, clonotype counts were normalized to sorted cell number, after which true diversity and Gini coefficients were computed with the tcR R package. The overlap coefficient, calculated on TCRB nucleotide sequences, was used to measure repertoire sharing. As a proxy for the pre-selection repertoire, out-of-frame TCRB sequences from naive cells were analyzed. This immuneACCESS table, as held by TCRdb, lists in-frame sequences with V and J called but not all clones. Of the missing ones, under half trace to an unresolved V gene in checked studies; the others have no known cause. The V and J calls and clone size are taken from that table; D and trimming were inferred from the DNA. The sample includes about 230,000 clones, with 16% observed a single time. The ten largest clones capture less than 0.09% of the sample.

Taken from the germline V gene, the CDR1 and CDR2 loops are SNHLY and FYNNEI. Relative to germline, V is missing 8 bases and J is missing 7 bases, with 12 bases of the junction outside any gene match. Including cysteine and phenylalanine, the CDR3 has 14 amino acids. The read is trimmed to its CDR3 DNA, 42 bases read in frame from base 1. Study-wide findings and limitations: Shorter templates might be favored by PCR, yet because patient and control samples were amplified and corrected together, any such skew would affect both groups equally. Fewer insertions and more nucleotide deletions at VDJ recombination sites were observed in patients with type 1 diabetes, implying thymic rearrangement abnormalities. In all four CD4+ subsets, TCRB CDR3 length was moderately but significantly shorter in type 1 diabetes patients. Because cDNA was sequenced instead of genomic DNA, activated cells with high expression could be over-represented, although the groups did not differ in activation or CD3 levels. Naive, central memory and regulatory TCRB repertoires appeared to be more similar among patients than among healthy donors. Because small numbers of individuals were included in the HLA sub-analyses, any influence of HLA type on TCRB rearrangement was left unresolved.

This clone has just a few counts. It lacks a known antigen. No much larger clonotype is one base removed from it; base qualities were not supplied. Each donor gave one peripheral blood draw, approximately 100 mL on average, collected into heparinised tubes. A BD FACSAria II and a panel including CD45RO, CCR7, CD25, CD127, CD95 and CD27 were used to sort naive, central memory, regulatory and stem cell-like memory CD4+ T cells. A purity above 95% was achieved for all sorted populations. PBMCs were isolated immediately by Lymphoprep density gradient centrifugation and stained directly without culture. To minimize batch effects, samples were stained and sorted in pairs, one healthy donor with one patient per experiment.

The clonotype comes from a man under 40 with type 1 diabetes. The sequencing sample was made of naive CD4+ T cells from blood. The cell subset or site label on this specimen signifies: true naive CD4+ T cells. The rearrangement combines TRBV2 with TRBJ2-5; 8 bases in the junction line up with TRBD1. The CDR3 region has the sequence CASVEGQVIGTQYF. The base sequence is TGTGCCAGCGTTGAGGGACAGGTTATTGGGACCCAGTACTTC.